This entry concerns a single T cell receptor beta chain. As yet, its antigen is unknown. Vbeta (60) and Jbeta (13) primers were used in the PCR. Here immunoSEQ multiplex PCR was the method, and the copy in TCRdb shows in-frame clones only, minus some. The table includes about 200,000 clones, under 80% detected once. This record belongs to a study of cytomegalovirus exposure and HLA in healthy donors. CDR3 size: 13 residues. V shed 7 bases, J shed 4 bases, and the junction held 5 bases outside the gene matches. The germline CDR1 and CDR2 sequences are MNHNS and SASEGT. Study observations and caveats: A few CMV-associated chains proved CMV antigen-specific in vitro. A cluster of highly shared sequence variants was likely a sequencing artifact. Associated with HLA alleles at 0.05 false discovery rate in a later analysis were 16,951 TCR beta sequences.

The specimen sequenced was PBMCs. V is TRBV6-1 and J is TRBJ1-2; 8 bases are shared with TRBD1. This receptor was identified in a girl aged 2 to 10 in good health and CMV-seronegative. CDR3 region: CASTGGVAYGYTF. CDR3 nucleotide sequence: TGTGCCAGCACAGGGGGCGTCGCCTATGGCTACACCTTC.